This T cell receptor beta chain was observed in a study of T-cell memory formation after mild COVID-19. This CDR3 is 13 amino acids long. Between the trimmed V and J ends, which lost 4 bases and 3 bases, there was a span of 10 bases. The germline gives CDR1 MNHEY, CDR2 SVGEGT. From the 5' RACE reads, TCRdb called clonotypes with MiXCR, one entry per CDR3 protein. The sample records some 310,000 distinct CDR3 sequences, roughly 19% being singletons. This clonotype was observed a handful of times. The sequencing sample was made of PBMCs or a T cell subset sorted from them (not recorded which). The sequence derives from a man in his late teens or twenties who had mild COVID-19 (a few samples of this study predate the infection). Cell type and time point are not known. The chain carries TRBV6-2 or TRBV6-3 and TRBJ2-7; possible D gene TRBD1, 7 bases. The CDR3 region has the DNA TGTGCCAGCAGTTGGCAGGGGGGCTACGAGCAGTACGTC. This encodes CASSWQGGYEQYV.